This T cell receptor (beta chain) was sequenced in a study of CD4+ T cells in melanoma. V lost 3 bases, J lost 3 bases, and 20 bases lay in between. The CDR3 extends over 17 amino acids. The germline gives CDR1 LNHDA, CDR2 SQIVND (reference sequence). This clone was seen only a few times. Method: immunoSEQ multiplex PCR; TCRdb's copy keeps in-frame clones and lacks some. There are 13,000 to 15,000 clones in the sample; roughly three quarters occur only once, and under 13% lies in the top ten. The sample comprised cells from a culture (not recorded whether cultured in vitro). The TCR was taken from a human donor with melanoma. This sequence joins TRBV19 and TRBJ1-2, with TRBD1 as a possible D gene (5 bases). The CDR3 bases are TGTGCCAGTAGTATGTGGGACCCGCGAAACCTATACTATGGCTACACCTTC. Encoded protein: CASSMWDPRNLYYGYTF.